One and the same sample provided the 18 T cell receptor beta chains below, sequenced in a study of glioma-infiltrating T cells. TCR alpha and beta CDR3 regions were amplified from RNA using iRepertoire nested multiplex PCR. TCRdb processed the multiplex PCR reads anew with MiXCR; each CDR3 protein has one entry. This table holds under 200,000 distinct CDR3 sequences, about 32% found once. The specimen was glioma tissue, nonneoplastic brain tissue, or PBMCs (not recorded which). The receptors here all came from a human donor with low-grade glioma or glioblastoma, undergoing nonglioma brain surgery, or in good health (not recorded which).

The chain uses TRBV4-1 and TRBJ1-1; no definite D call. The CDR3 sequence is 17 residues long. V lost 6 bases and J lost 3, with 23 bases in between. The germline CDR1 and CDR2 sequences are MGHRA and YSYEKL. CDR3 amino acids: CASRKEEEAPGDTEAFF. The DNA of the CDR3 is TGCGCCAGCAGAAAAGAGGAAGAGGCACCAGGCGACACTGAAGCTTTCTTT.

This clonotype was counted between two and nine times. The V gene is TRBV7-9, the J gene TRBJ1-4; 10 bases agree with TRBD1. Germline CDR1 reads SEHNR; CDR2 reads FQNEAQ (reference sequence). J lost 10 bases, V lost 5 bases, and 13 bases had no gene match. CDR3 length equals 16 residues. CDR3 in amino acids: CASSKHPRDRGAKLFF. CDR3 nucleotides: TGTGCCAGCAGCAAACACCCGCGGGACAGGGGTGCAAAACTGTTTTTT.

This rearrangement joins TRBV24-1 to TRBJ2-3; TRBD2 matches 13 bases. Germline CDR1 and CDR2: KGHDR and SFDVKD. V lost 3 bases and J lost 0; bases outside the gene matches: 8. The CDR3 extends over 19 amino acids. CDR3 nucleotides: TGTGCCACCAGTGATCCCGGGACTAGCGGGATAGGGAGCACAGATACGCAGTATTTT. It is translated as CATSDPGTSGIGSTDTQYF.

The V gene is TRBV20-1, the J gene TRBJ2-6, with D unresolved. The CDR3 is 13 residues long. Germline CDR1 DFQATT, CDR2 SNEGSKA (reference sequence). The germline V and J ends were trimmed by 3 bases and 0 bases, with 3 bases remaining between them. CDR3 in DNA: TGCAGTGCTAGCTCCTCTGGGGCCAACGTCCTGACTTTC. Residues: CSASSSGANVLTF.

This chain connects TRBV20-1 to TRBJ2-7; 8 bases match TRBD2. The CDR3 is 14 amino acids. V was pared by 3 bases and J by 0 bases, with 4 bases of the junction left unmatched. Per germline, CDR1 DFQATT and CDR2 SNEGSKA (reference sequence). CDR3 loop: CSARPSGSSYEQYF. The CDR3 bases are TGCAGTGCTAGGCCCAGCGGGAGCTCCTACGAGCAGTACTTC.

This clonotype has ten or more counts. This rearrangement joins TRBV20-1 to TRBJ2-7, with D possibly being TRBD2 (6 bases). CDR1 and CDR2 (germline): DFQATT, SNEGSKA (reference sequence). This CDR3 is built from 14 residues. V lost 6 bases to trimming and J lost 1 base, with 16 bases between them. The CDR3 DNA sequence: TGCAGTGCAAAGGGACTGGCAAGTTCCTACGAGCAGTACTTC. Translated, it gives CSAKGLASSYEQYF.

Remarks on this clonotype: The limits of the CDR3 on the DNA are not certain, so only TCRdb's listed CDR3 is given. CDR3 sequence reads: CASSFYICSARDASGRETQYF. The rearrangement links TRBV27 to TRBJ2-5; the listed D gene, TRBD2, was not tested against the DNA. Germline loops: CDR1 MNHEY, CDR2 SMNVEV (reference sequence). Including both end residues, the CDR3 is 21 amino acids long.

This clonotype was recorded at least ten times. The chain is built from TRBV7-2 and TRBJ2-7; D call uncertain. Germline V gene sequence: CDR1 SGHTA, CDR2 FQGNSA. Trimming removed 1 base at V and 2 bases at J, with 12 bases between. This CDR3 region has 15 residues. Written as DNA, the CDR3 is TGTGCCAGCAGCTTAGGCTTCACCGCCCCCTACGAGCAGTACTTC. The encoded protein is CASSLGFTAPYEQYF. Drawing the rest from reference TRBV7-2 and TRBJ2-7, the complete variable domain is GAGVSQSPSNKVTEKGKDVELRCDPISGHTALYWYRQSLGQGLEFLIYFQGNSAPDKSGLPSDRFSAERTGGSVSTLTIQRTQQEDSAVYLCASSLGFTAPYEQYFGPGTRLTVT.

The table lists this clonotype with many counts. The V call is TRBV12-3 or TRBV12-4, the J call TRBJ1-1; D gene unclear. The CDR3 totals 12 residues. The germline V and J ends were trimmed by 7 bases and 10 bases, with 16 bases remaining between them. CDR3 bases: TGTGCCAGCACCCAAACAGCGACAAGAGCTTTCTTT. As protein: CASTQTATRAFF.

The V call is TRBV3-1, the J call TRBJ2-2; TRBD1 aligns across 7 bases. The CDR3 has 16 residues. Germline V gene sequence: CDR1 LGHDT, CDR2 YNNKEL (reference sequence). The V segment lost 6 bases and the J segment 3 bases; nucleotides outside the gene matches: 10. The CDR3 DNA reads as TGTGCCAGCAGACTCACAAGGGACAGATACACCGGGGAGCTGTTTTTT. Amino acids: CASRLTRDRYTGELFF. Filled out from reference TRBV3-1 and TRBJ2-2, the complete variable domain reads DTAVSQTPKYLVTQMGNDKSIKCEQNLGHDTMYWYKQDSKKFLKIMFSYNNKELIINETVPNRFSPKSPDKAHLNLHINSLELGDSAVYFCASRLTRDRYTGELFFGEGSRLTVL.

This clonotype showed up just a few times. This chain uses TRBV7-8 with TRBJ2-7; TRBD2 aligns across 12 bases. Germline V gives CDR1 SGHVS, CDR2 FQNEAQ. After removal of 5 bases from V and 6 bases from J, the junction contained 11 bases not matched to a gene. The CDR3 is 16 amino acids. The DNA for the CDR3 is TGTGCCAGCAGCACCCGACTAGCGGGGGACTGGGGCGAGCAGTACTTC. Amino acids: CASSTRLAGDWGEQYF.

In regard to this clonotype: This may be a read error: a much more frequent sequence differs by one nucleotide. V is TRBV7-9 and J is TRBJ1-2; TRBD1 agrees at 7 bases. CDR1 is SEHNR, CDR2 FQNEAQ, per germline (reference sequence). This CDR3 region has 14 residues. The CDR3 DNA is TGTGCCAGCAGCTTAGGGGACAGTATCTATGGCTACAGCTTC. Protein sequence: CASSLGDSIYGYSF. The variable domain in full, completed from reference TRBV7-9 and TRBJ1-2, reads DTGVSQNPRHKITKRGQNVTFRCDPISEHNRLYWYRQTLGQGPEFLTYFQNEAQLEKSRLLSDRFSAERPKGSFSTLEIQRTEQGDSAMYLCASSLGDSIYGYSFGSGTRLTVV.

This clonotype was observed many times. The V call is TRBV5-1, the J call TRBJ2-1, with 8 nucleotides matching TRBD2. This CDR3 region has 16 residues. Germline V lookup: CDR1 SGHRS, CDR2 YFSETQ. The J segment lost 1 base and the V segment lost 2 bases, leaving 5 bases of the junction unmatched. Here the CDR3 DNA reads TGCGCCAGCAGCTTACGACTAGCGTCATCCTACAATGAGCAGTTCTTC. This sequence encodes CASSLRLASSYNEQFF.

This clonotype was counted many times. This chain uses TRBV24-1 with TRBJ2-1, with 12 bases aligning to TRBD2. This CDR3 contains 14 residues. Unmatched junction bases numbered 5, after V lost 8 bases and J lost 7 bases. Germline values: CDR1 KGHDR, CDR2 SFDVKD. CDR3 in amino acids: CATTGTSGRNEQFF. In DNA form, the CDR3 reads TGTGCCACCACAGGAACTAGCGGGAGGAATGAGCAGTTCTTC.

About this clonotype itself: One base away lies a much larger clone, so this may be a sequencing read error. The chain joins TRBV7-2 to TRBJ2-3; TRBD2 might be the D (5 bases). Germline V gene sequence: CDR1 SGHTA, CDR2 FQGNSA. The CDR3 extends over 15 amino acids. CDR3 residues: CASRLDRGGTDTQYF. DNA for the CDR3: TGTGCCAGCAGATTAGATCGGGGAGGCACAGATACGCAGTATTTT.

On this clonotype: A much larger clone differs by one base, so this may be a read error. The chain is built from TRBV7-2 and TRBJ2-1; TRBD1 aligns across 7 bases. Germline V gives CDR1 SGHTA, CDR2 FQGNSA. The CDR3 runs 13 residues. This CDR3 reads CASSQDPERGRFF. As DNA, the CDR3 is TGCGCCAGCAGCCAAGATCCTGAGAGGGGGCGGTTCTTC.

This clonotype has at least ten counts. The CDR3 nucleotides read TGTGCCAGCAGCTTTAGCGGGGGCAACTACAATGAGCAGTTCTTC. This codes for CASSFSGGNYNEQFF. V gene TRBV7-2 combines with J gene TRBJ2-1; 9 bases are a match to TRBD2. Unmatched junction bases numbered 3, after V lost 3 bases and J lost 3 bases. The CDR3 length is 15 residues. Per germline, CDR1 SGHTA and CDR2 FQGNSA.

To note about this clonotype: This sequence may be a read error, since a much larger clone differs from it by one base. This chain links TRBV10-3 with TRBJ2-1; 7 nucleotides agree with TRBD2. From germline, CDR1 is ENHRY and CDR2 SYGVKD. The ends lost 10 bases at V and 11 bases at J; junction bases unmatched: 17. The CDR3 totals 14 residues. CDR3 nucleotides: TGTGCCACCACGTCGGCGGGAGTGGGCGATAAGCAGTTCTTC. Its protein product is CATTSAGVGDKQFF.